This T cell receptor beta chain was recorded in a study of T cell responses to AZD1222 COVID-19 vaccine. With 4 bases clipped from V and 11 bases from J, the junction kept 7 bases outside the gene matches. This CDR3 is 12 amino acids long. Per the germline V gene, CDR1 is MDHEN and CDR2 is SYDVKM. Clones were sequenced by immunoSEQ multiplex PCR, and TCRdb holds only the in-frame ones, with some missing. The data hold approximately 140,000 clones, with 92% observed a single time. The sequencing here drew on peripheral blood, taken 28 days after the second AZD1222 dose. The V and J genes are TRBV28 and TRBJ1-1, with 7 positions matching TRBD1. This receptor was obtained from an adult who received the AZD1222 COVID-19 vaccine. CDR3 residues: CASSSPQGRAFF. CDR3 nucleotide sequence: TGTGCCAGCAGTTCCCCACAGGGGAGGGCTTTCTTT.